Given below is one T cell receptor (beta chain) in context. Its specificity is not known. CDR3 length equals 13 residues. Germline V gives CDR1 MDHEN, CDR2 SYDVKM. Trimming removed 5 bases from V and 5 bases from J; junction bases left unmatched: 5. Clones were read by immunoSEQ multiplex PCR, and TCRdb kept only the in-frame ones, dropping some. The repertoire holds 100,000 to 120,000 clones, with 90% to 95% as singletons. This specimen belongs to a study of graft-versus-host responses after intestinal transplantation. Overall study: Recipients got multivisceral, liver-intestinal, or isolated intestinal transplants. General study findings and limits: Circulating GvH clones peaking coincided with falling HvG clones soon after transplant. Recipient marrow showed GvH clones, some seen first in ileum or blood.

The chain uses TRBV28 and TRBJ1-1; TRBD1 matches 7 bases. This clonotype originated in a human donor who received an intestinal transplant. The sequenced sample was unstimulated CD8+ T cells sorted from spleen or lymph node cells, obtained before intestinal transplant. The CDR3 is CASSRQGGTEAFF. The CDR3 DNA is TGTGCCAGCAGTCGACAGGGTGGGACTGAAGCTTTCTTT.